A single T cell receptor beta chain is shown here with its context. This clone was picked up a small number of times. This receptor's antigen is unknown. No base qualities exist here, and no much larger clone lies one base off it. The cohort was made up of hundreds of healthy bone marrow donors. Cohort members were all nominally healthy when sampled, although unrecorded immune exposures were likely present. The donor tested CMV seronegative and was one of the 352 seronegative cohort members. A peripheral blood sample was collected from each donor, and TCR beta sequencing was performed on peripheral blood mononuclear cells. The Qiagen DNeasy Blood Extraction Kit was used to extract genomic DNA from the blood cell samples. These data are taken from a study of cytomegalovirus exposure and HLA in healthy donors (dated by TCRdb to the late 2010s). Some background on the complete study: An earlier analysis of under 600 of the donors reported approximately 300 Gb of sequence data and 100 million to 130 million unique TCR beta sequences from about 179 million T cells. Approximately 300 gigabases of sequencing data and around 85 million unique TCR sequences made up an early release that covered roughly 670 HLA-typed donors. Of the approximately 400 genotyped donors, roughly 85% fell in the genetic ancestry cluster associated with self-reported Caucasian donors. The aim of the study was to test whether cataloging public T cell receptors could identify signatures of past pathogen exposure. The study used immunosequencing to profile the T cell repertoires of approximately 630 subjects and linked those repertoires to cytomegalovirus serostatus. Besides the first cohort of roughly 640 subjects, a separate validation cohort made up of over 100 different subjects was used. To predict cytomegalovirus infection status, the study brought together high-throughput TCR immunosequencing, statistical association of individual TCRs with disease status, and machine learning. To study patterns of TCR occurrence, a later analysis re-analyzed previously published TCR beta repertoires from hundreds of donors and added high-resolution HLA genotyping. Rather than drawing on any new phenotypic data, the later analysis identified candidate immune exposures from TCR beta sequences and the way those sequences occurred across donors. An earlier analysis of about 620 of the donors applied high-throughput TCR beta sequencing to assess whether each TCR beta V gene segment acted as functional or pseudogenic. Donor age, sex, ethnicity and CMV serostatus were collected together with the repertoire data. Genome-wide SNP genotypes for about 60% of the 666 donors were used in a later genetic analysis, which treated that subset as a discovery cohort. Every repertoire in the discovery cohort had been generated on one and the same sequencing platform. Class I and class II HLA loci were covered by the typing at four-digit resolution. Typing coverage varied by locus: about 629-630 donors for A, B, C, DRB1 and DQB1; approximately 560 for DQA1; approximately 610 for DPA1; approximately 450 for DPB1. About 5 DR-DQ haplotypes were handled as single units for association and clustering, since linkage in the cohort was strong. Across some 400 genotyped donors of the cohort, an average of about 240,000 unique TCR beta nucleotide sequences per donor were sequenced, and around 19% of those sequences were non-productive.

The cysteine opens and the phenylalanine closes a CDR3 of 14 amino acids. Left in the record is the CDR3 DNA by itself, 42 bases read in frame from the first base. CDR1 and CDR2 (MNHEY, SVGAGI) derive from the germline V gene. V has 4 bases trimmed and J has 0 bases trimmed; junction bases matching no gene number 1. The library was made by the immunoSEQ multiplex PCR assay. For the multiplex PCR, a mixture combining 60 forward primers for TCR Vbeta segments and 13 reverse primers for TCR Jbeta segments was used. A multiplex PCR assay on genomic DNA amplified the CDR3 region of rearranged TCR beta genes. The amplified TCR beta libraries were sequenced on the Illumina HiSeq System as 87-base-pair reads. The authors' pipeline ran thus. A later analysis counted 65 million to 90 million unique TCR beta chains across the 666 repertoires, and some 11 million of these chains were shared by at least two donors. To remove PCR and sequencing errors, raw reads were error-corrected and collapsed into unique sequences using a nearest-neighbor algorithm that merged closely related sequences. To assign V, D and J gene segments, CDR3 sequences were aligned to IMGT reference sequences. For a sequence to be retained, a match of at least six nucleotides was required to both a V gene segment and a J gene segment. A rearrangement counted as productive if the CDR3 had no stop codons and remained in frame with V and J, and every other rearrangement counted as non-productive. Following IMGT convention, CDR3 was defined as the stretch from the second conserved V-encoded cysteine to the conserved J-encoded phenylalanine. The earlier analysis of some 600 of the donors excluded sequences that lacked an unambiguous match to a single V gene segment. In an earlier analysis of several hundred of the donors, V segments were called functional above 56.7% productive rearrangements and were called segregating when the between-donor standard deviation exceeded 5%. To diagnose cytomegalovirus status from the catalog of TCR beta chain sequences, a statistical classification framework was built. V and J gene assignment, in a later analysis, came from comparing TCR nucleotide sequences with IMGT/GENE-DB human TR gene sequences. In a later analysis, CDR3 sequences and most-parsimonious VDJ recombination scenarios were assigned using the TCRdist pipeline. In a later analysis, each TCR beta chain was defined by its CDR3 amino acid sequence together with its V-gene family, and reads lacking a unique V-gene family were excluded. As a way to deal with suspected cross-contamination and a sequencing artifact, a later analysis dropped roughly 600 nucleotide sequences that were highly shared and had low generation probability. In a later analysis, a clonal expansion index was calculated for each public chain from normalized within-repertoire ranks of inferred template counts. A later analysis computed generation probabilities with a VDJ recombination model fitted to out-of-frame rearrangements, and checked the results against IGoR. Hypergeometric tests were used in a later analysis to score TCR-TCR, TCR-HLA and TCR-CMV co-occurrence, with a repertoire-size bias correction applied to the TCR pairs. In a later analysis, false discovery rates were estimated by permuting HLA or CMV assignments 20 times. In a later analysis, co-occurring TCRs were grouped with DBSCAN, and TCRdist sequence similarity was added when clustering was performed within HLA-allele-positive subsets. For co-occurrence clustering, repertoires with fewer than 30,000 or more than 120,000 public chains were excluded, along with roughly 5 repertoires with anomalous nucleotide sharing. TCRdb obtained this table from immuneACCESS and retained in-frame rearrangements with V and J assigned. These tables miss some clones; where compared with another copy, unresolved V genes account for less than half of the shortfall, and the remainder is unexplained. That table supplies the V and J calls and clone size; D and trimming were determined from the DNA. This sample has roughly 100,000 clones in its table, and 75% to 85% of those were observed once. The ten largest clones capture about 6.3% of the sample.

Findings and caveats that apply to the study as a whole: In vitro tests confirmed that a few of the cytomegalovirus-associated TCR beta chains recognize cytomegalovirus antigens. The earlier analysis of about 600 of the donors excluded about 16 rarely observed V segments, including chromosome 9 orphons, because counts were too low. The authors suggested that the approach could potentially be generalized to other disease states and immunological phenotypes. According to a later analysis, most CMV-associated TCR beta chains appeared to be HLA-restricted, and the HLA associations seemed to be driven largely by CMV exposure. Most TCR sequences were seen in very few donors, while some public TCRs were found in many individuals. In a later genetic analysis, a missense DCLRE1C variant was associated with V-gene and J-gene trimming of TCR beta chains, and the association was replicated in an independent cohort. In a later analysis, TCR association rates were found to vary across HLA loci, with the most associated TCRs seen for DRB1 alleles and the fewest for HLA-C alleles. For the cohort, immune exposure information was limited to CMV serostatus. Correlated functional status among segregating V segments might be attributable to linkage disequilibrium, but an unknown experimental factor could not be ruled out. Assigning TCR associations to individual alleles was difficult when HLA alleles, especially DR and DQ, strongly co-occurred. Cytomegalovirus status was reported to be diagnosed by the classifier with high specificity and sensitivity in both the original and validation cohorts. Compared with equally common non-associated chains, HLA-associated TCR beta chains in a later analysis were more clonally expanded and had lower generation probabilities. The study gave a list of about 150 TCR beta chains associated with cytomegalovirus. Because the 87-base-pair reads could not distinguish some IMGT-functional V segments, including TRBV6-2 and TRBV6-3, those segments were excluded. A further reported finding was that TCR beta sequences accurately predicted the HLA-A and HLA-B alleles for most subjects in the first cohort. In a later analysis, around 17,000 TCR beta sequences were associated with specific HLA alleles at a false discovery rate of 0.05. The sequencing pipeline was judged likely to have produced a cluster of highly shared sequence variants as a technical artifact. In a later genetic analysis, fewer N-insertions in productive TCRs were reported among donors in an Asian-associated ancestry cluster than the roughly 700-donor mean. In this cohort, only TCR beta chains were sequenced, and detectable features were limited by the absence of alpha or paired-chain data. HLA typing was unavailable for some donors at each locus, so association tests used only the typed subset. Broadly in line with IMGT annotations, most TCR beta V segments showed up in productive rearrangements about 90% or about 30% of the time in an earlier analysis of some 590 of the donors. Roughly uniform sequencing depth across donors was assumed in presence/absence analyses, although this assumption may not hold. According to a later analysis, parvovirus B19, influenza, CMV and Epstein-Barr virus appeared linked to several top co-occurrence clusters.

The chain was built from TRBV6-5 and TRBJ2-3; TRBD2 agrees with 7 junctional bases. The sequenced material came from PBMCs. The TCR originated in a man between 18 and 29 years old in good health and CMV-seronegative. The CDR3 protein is CASSFSGSTDTQYF. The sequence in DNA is TGTGCCAGCAGTTTTAGCGGGAGCACAGATACGCAGTATTTT.